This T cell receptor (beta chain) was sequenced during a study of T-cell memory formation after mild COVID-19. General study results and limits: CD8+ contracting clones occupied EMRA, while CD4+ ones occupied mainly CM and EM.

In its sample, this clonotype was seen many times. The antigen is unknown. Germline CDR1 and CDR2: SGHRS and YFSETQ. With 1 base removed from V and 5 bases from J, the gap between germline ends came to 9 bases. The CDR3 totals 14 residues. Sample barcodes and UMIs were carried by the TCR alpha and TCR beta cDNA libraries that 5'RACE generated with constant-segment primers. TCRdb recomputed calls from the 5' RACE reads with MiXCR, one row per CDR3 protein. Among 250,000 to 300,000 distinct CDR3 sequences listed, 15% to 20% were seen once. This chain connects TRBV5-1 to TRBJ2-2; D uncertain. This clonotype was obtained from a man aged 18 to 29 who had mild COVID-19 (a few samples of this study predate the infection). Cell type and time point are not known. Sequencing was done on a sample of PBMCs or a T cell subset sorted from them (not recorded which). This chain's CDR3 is CASSLFSLTGELFF. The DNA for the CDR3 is TGCGCCAGCAGCTTGTTTTCTCTGACCGGGGAGCTGTTTTTT.